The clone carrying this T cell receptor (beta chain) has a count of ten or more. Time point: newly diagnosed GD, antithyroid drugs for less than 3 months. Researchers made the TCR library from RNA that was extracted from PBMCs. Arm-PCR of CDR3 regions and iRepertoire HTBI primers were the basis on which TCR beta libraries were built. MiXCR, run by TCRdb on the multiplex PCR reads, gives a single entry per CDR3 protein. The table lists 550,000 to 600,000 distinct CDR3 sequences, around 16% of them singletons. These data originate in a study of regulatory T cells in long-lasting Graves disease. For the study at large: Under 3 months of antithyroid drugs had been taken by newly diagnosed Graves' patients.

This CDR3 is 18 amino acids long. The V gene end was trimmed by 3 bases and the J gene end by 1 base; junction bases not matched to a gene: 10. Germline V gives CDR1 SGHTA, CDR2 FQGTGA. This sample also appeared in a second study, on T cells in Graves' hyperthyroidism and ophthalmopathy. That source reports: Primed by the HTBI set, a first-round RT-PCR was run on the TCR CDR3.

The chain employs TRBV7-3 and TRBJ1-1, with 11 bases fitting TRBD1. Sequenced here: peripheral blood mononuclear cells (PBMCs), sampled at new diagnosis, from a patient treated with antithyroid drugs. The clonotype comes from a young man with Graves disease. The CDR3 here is CASSLDRGLFGANTEAFF. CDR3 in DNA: TGTGCCAGCAGCTTGGACAGGGGGCTTTTCGGAGCGAACACTGAAGCTTTCTTT.